These 3 T cell receptor beta chains were all obtained from the same sample, sequenced in a study of T cell repertoires in cytomegalovirus infection. Each CDR3 protein is one row after TCRdb ran MiXCR on the reads. Counted here are 680,000 or so distinct CDR3 sequences, 35% occurring once; the ten biggest clones make up 2.8%. The sequenced material came from PBMCs. The receptors stem from a human donor in good health (CMV status not recorded). Some clones in this sample may be carry-over from other donors' samples.

Comments on this clonotype: Germline and junction disagree at one end, which may indicate a read error. The chain employs TRBV10-2 and TRBJ1-6; D is perhaps TRBD1 (5 bases). Germline V gene data show CDR1 as WSHSY and CDR2 as SAAADI. The CDR3 contains 14 residues. The CDR3 loop is CSSSYGREASPLHF. The CDR3 coding sequence is TGCTCCAGCAGTTACGGCAGGGAAGCGTCACCCCTCCACTTT.

V gene TRBV28 combines with J gene TRBJ2-7; TRBD1 aligns across 8 bases. Germline CDR1 MDHEN, CDR2 SYDVKM. V dropped 3 bases and J dropped 3; count of bases not matched to a gene: 4. The CDR3 loop spans 14 amino acids. The CDR3 reads CASSFEDRVYEQYF. For the CDR3, the DNA is TGTGCCAGCAGTTTTGAGGACAGGGTCTACGAGCAGTACTTC.

The chain couples TRBV12-3 or TRBV12-4 to TRBJ1-6, with a weak D call TRBD1 (5 bases). Trimming took 4 bases from V and 5 from J, leaving 9 bases between them. The CDR3 runs 14 residues. The CDR3 region has the DNA TGTGCCAGCAGTTGGGACGGGGATAATTCACCCCTCCACTTT. Protein product: CASSWDGDNSPLHF.